Below, 17 T cell receptor beta chains from the same sample are listed, as sequenced in a study of T cell repertoires in cytomegalovirus infection. TCRdb re-called the reads with MiXCR, one entry per CDR3 protein. The table records 750,000 to 900,000 distinct CDR3 sequences, about 28% of them present only once. The antigens these receptors bind are not known. This specimen consisted of cultured CD8+ T cells from PBMCs, obtained from culture after CMV antigen stimulation. The receptor source for this set is a human donor in good health (CMV status not recorded). Some clones in this sample may be carry-over from other donors' samples.

A note on this clonotype: At one end the junction does not follow the germline gene, possibly because of a read error. CDR3 sequence: CASSQGRLDSRF. The DNA for the CDR3 is TGTGCCAGCAGTCAGGGAAGGTTAGATAGTCGCTTC. V is TRBV12-3 or TRBV12-4 and J is TRBJ2-5; possible D gene TRBD1, 5 bases. The CDR3 has 12 residues.

This clonotype was picked up many times. This sequence joins TRBV7-2 and TRBJ2-2, with 10 bases lining up with TRBD1. Trimming removed 5 bases from V and 6 bases from J; junction bases left unmatched: 12. Per germline, CDR1 SGHTA and CDR2 FQGNSA. This CDR3 is 17 amino acids long. CDR3 sequence (DNA): TGTGCCAGCAGCCCGTTCGGGGACAGGGGTGTGTCCGGGGAGCTGTTTTTT. It codes for CASSPFGDRGVSGELFF.

This rearrangement joins TRBV4-1 to TRBJ1-1, with D perhaps matching TRBD1 (6 bases). From germline, CDR1 is MGHRA and CDR2 YSYEKL. Trimming shortened V by 0 bases and J by 3 bases, and 14 bases separated the two germline ends. This CDR3 is built from 16 residues. Here the CDR3 reads CASSQDPGAGYTEAFF. The CDR3 coding sequence is TGCGCCAGCAGCCAAGATCCGGGGGCAGGGTACACTGAAGCTTTCTTT.

This clonotype was seen ten or more times. The chain is built from TRBV4-1 and TRBJ2-1, with 9 bases fitting TRBD1. From germline, CDR1 is MGHRA and CDR2 YSYEKL. This CDR3 comprises 15 residues. The V gene end was trimmed by 5 bases and the J gene end by 6 bases; junction bases not matched to a gene: 8. The CDR3 loop is CASSSGTGYFNEQFF. In DNA form, the CDR3 reads TGCGCCAGCAGCTCCGGGACAGGGTACTTCAATGAGCAGTTCTTC.

This clonotype was counted only a few times. The chain employs TRBV27 and TRBJ1-1, with TRBD1 matching 8 bases. Germline V gene data show CDR1 as MNHEY and CDR2 as SMNVEV (reference sequence). The junction had 10 bases not matched to a gene; V was cut back by 4 bases and J by 6 bases. CDR3 length equals 15 residues. The CDR3 DNA follows: TGTGCCAGCAGTTCTCCGACAGGGGTGAAGTCTGAAGCTTTCTTT. Protein sequence: CASSSPTGVKSEAFF.

J is TRBJ2-1 and V is TRBV7-9; 7 nucleotides align to TRBD2. Germline lookup yields CDR1 SEHNR and CDR2 FQNEAQ (reference sequence). The CDR3 is made up of 14 amino acids. The V segment lost 2 bases and the J segment 9 bases; nucleotides outside the gene matches: 7. CDR3 bases: TGTGCCAGCAGCTTAAACCCGGGGGGAACTGAGCAGTTCTTC. Translating it yields CASSLNPGGTEQFF.

This clonotype was recorded at least ten times. V usage is TRBV7-9 and J usage is TRBJ2-5; 9 positions agree with TRBD2. Germline CDR1 reads SEHNR; CDR2 reads FQNEAQ (reference sequence). V dropped 5 bases and J dropped 5; count of bases not matched to a gene: 15. This CDR3 comprises 17 residues. The CDR3 bases are TGTGCCAGCAGCACCCGCAGCGGGGGGACCGGGGGGGAGACCCAGTACTTC. It encodes CASSTRSGGTGGETQYF.

The sample holds many counts of this clonotype. V usage is TRBV7-6 and J usage is TRBJ2-3; the match to TRBD2 covers 12 bases. Germline V gene sequence: CDR1 SGHVS, CDR2 FNYEAQ. The CDR3 spans 17 residues. With V trimmed by 5 bases and J by 0 bases, 6 bases remained unmatched. The CDR3 sequence is CASSPRLAGVSTDTQYF. CDR3 sequence (DNA): TGTGCCAGCAGCCCCAGACTAGCGGGGGTTAGCACAGATACGCAGTATTTT.

In this sample, this clonotype turned up a few times. This chain connects TRBV6-2 or TRBV6-3 to TRBJ2-5, with D unresolved. Germline CDR1 reads MNHEY; CDR2 reads SVGEGT. Deletions cut 5 bases from V and 4 bases from J, with 17 bases between. CDR3 length: 15 residues. CDR3 loop: CASSPDPGRRETQYF. The CDR3 DNA follows: TGTGCCAGCAGTCCAGACCCAGGCAGACGAGAGACCCAGTACTTC.

The chain recombines TRBV12-5 with TRBJ1-3, with D hard to call. The CDR3 covers 15 residues. Trimming removed 9 bases from V and 0 bases from J, with 15 bases in between. The germline V gene has CDR1 LGHNT and CDR2 FRNRAP. CDR3 DNA sequence: TGTGCTAGCCACCTAGCCGGATTCTCTGGAAACACCATATATTTT. This translates into CASHLAGFSGNTIYF.

The chain has TRBV4-2 and TRBJ2-1, with 7 bases lining up with TRBD1. The CDR3 has 16 amino acids. CDR1 and CDR2 (germline): LGHNA, YNFKEQ. Unmatched junction bases numbered 10, after V lost 5 bases and J lost 3 bases. In DNA form, the CDR3 reads TGTGCCAGCAGCGTAGAGCACAGGGGATACTACAATGAGCAGTTCTTC. Its translation is CASSVEHRGYYNEQFF.

The J gene is TRBJ2-3, the V gene TRBV10-2; D gene uncertain. Germline CDR1 is WSHSY and CDR2 is SAAADI. CDR3 length: 15 residues. The V gene lost 0 bases and the J gene lost 4 bases, with 11 bases spanning the gap. CDR3: CASSESSSSPDTQYF. CDR3 in DNA: TGCGCCAGCAGTGAGTCGAGTAGTTCCCCAGATACGCAGTATTTT.

The chain uses TRBV20-1 and TRBJ2-1; D is possibly TRBD2 (5 bases). The CDR3 length is 13 residues. V lost 3 bases to trimming and J lost 3 bases, with 9 bases between them. Per the germline V gene, CDR1 is DFQATT and CDR2 is SNEGSKA (reference sequence). The CDR3 loop is CSASVSDYNEQFF. The CDR3 coding sequence is TGCAGTGCTAGTGTTAGCGACTACAATGAGCAGTTCTTC.

This clonotype was found a few times. V gene TRBV6-6 combines with J gene TRBJ1-2; a possible D gene is TRBD1 (5 bases). V lost 5 bases, J lost 6 bases, and 16 bases lay in between. The germline V gene encodes CDR1 MNHNY and CDR2 SVGAGI (reference sequence). This CDR3 is built from 14 residues. The CDR3 is CASSTTTVPNGYTF. The CDR3 nucleotides are TGTGCCAGCAGTACCACGACAGTCCCCAATGGCTACACCTTC.

The chain uses TRBV19 and TRBJ2-1, with 11 bases fitting TRBD1. The CDR3 covers 15 residues. The V segment lost 3 bases and the J segment 6 bases; nucleotides outside the gene matches: 4. Germline V gene data show CDR1 as LNHDA and CDR2 as SQIVND (reference sequence). CDR3 nucleotide sequence: TGTGCCAGTAGTATGGGACAGGGGGTATGCAATGAGCAGTTCTTC. Protein product: CASSMGQGVCNEQFF.

The chain uses TRBV7-3 and TRBJ2-1, with TRBD1 identical over 8 bases. Germline V CDR1 and CDR2: SGHTA, FQGTGA. The CDR3 is 15 amino acids. V lost 5 bases to trimming and J lost 7 bases; unmatched junction nucleotides: 10. The CDR3 bases are TGTGCCAGCAGCCACAGCAGGGGGCGGCTTAATGAGCAGTTCTTC. This encodes CASSHSRGRLNEQFF. Complete variable domain (other parts from reference TRBV7-3 and TRBJ2-1): GAGVSQTPSNKVTEKGKYVELRCDPISGHTALYWYRQSLGQGPEFLIYFQGTGAADDSGLPNDRFFAVRPEGSVSTLKIQRTERGDSAVYLCASSHSRGRLNEQFFGPGTRLTVL.

The chain couples TRBV19 to TRBJ1-5; tentative D call: TRBD1 (5 bases). CDR1 and CDR2 from the germline V gene are LNHDA and SQIVND (reference sequence). V lost 6 bases, J lost 3 bases, and 9 bases lay in between. The CDR3 has 13 residues. For the CDR3, the DNA is TGTGCCAGTAGCCCGGACACCAATCAGCCCCAGCATTTT. This translates into CASSPDTNQPQHF. The full variable domain, its missing parts supplied by reference TRBV19 and TRBJ1-5, is DGGITQSPKYLFRKEGQNVTLSCEQNLNHDAMYWYRQDPGQGLRLIYYSQIVNDFQKGDIAEGYSVSREKKESFPLTVTSAQKNPTAFYLCASSPDTNQPQHFGDGTRLSIL.